This T cell receptor beta chain is from a study of OX40 agonist ivuxolimab in advanced cancers. Study-wide background: Patients in the trial were receiving intravenous ivuxolimab every 2 weeks, at doses of 0.01 to 10 mg/kg. Patients were roughly 81% male with ages roughly 20 to 90, mean about 60. Study outcomes and limitations: Normalized expansion of T-cell clones was also low for some nonresponders.

Sequencing used immunoSEQ multiplex PCR; TCRdb keeps in-frame clones, though not all of them. The sample lists some 98,000 clones; 85% to 95% were seen once. About this clone: No antigen is known for it.

Germline values: CDR1 MDHEN, CDR2 SYDVKM. Between the trimmed V and J ends, which lost 5 bases and 0 bases, there was a span of 14 bases. The CDR3 has 15 residues. Enrollment shut out patients with autoimmune disease history or systemic immunosuppression. The rearrangement joins TRBV28 to TRBJ2-7; D tentatively reads TRBD1 or TRBD2 (5 bases each). The source material was CD4+ or CD8+ T cells sorted from blood, sampled in a trial of the OX40 agonist ivuxolimab. The TCR was taken from an adult with an advanced solid tumor such as melanoma, head and neck, liver or kidney cancer. CDR3 nucleotides: TGTGCCAGCAGTCCTAGGGACCTTAGCTCCTACGAGCAGTACGTC. It specifies CASSPRDLSSYEQYV.